These T cell receptor beta chains were read from a single sample in a study of T cell changes during pregnancy in multiple sclerosis. Assay used: immunoSEQ multiplex PCR; TCRdb lists only in-frame clones, some missing. The data show about 59,000 clones, about 93% seen once. This specimen consisted of peripheral blood, obtained in the third trimester of pregnancy. These TCRs come from a female donor in good health, enrolled as a control in a pregnancy study. CDR3s include the opening cysteine and the closing phenylalanine or tryptophan. D genes are given only for firm matches. Size is stated for part of the rows, as once, few or many counts, or as a class when the clone is expanded.

J | D | size | V | DNA | CDR3
TRBJ2-1 | - | - | TRBV7-9 | TGTGCCAGCAGCGCCAGACAAGGAAGGCAGTTCTTC | CASSARQGRQFF
TRBJ1-5 | TRBD1 | - | TRBV28 | TGTGCCAGCAGTGCCCCGGACAGGGAATTGGATCAGCCCCAGCATTTT | CASSAPDRELDQPQHF
TRBJ1-2 | - | - | TRBV19 | TGTGCCAGTAGTATACGGGGGGAAAATGGCTACACCTTC | CASSIRGENGYTF
TRBJ1-5 | - | - | TRBV28 | TGTGCCAGCACCCTCCTAAATCAGCCCCAGCATTTT | CASTLLNQPQHF
TRBJ1-2 | TRBD1 | - | TRBV7-9 | TGTGCCAGCAGCTCAACGGGACAGGGACGAGGCTATGGCTACACCTTC | CASSSTGQGRGYGYTF
TRBJ2-1 | TRBD2 | - | TRBV11-3 | TGTGCCAGCGGCCATCGACTAGCGGGAGTAAAAAATGAGCAGTTCTTC | CASGHRLAGVKNEQFF
TRBJ2-5 | TRBD2 | - | TRBV5-1 | TGCGCCAGCAGCCCCGGGACTAGCGGGGGGGCCAGAGAGACCCAGTACTTC | CASSPGTSGGARETQYF
TRBJ2-3 | - | - | TRBV14 | TGTGCCAGCAGCCAAGAACTATCTGATACGCAGTATTTT | CASSQELSDTQYF
TRBJ2-4 | - | - | TRBV9 | TGTGCCAGCAGCGTACAGGGGAGTACCAAAAACATTCAGTACTTC | CASSVQGSTKNIQYF
TRBJ2-7 | - | - | TRBV11-3 | TGTGCCAGCAGCTTATATAGAGAATCCTACGAGCAGTACTTC | CASSLYRESYEQYF
TRBJ2-4 | TRBD2 | - | TRBV9 | TGTGCCAGCAGCGGGACTAGTGACATTCAGTACTTC | CASSGTSDIQYF
TRBJ2-1 | - | - | TRBV5-8 | TGTGCCAGCAGCTACGGGGTGTACAATGAGCAGTTCTTC | CASSYGVYNEQFF
TRBJ1-2 | TRBD1 | - | TRBV29-1 | TGCAGCCCAGGGGGTGGCTACACCTTC | CSPGGGYTF
TRBJ2-5 | - | few | TRBV10-1 | TGCGCCAGCAGTGAGTCCGGGGGAGCGCTTCAAGAGACCCAGTACTTC | CASSESGGALQETQYF
TRBJ2-7 | - | - | TRBV6-5 | TGTGCCAGCATTTCTTACTCCTACGAGCAGTACTTC | CASISYSYEQYF
TRBJ2-5 | - | - | TRBV11-2 | TGTGCCAGCAGCTTAGCCAGTTCAGAGACCCAGTACTTC | CASSLASSETQYF
TRBJ1-1 | - | - | TRBV7-9 | TGTGCCAGCAGCTTAGGCGACACCAGAGGGACTGAAGCTTTCTTT | CASSLGDTRGTEAFF
TRBJ2-1 | TRBD2 | once | TRBV7-8 | TGTGCCAGCAGCCCTATGGGTGGGGGGGGTCATTACAATGAGCAGTTCTTC | CASSPMGGGGHYNEQFF
TRBJ2-5 | - | - | TRBV2 | TGTGCCAGCAGTGACAGGGCTGGAGAGACCCAGTACTTC | CASSDRAGETQYF
TRBJ2-2 | TRBD1 | - | TRBV7-8 | TGTGCCAGCAGCCCCGACAGGGGGCTGAACACCGGGGAGCTGTTTTTT | CASSPDRGLNTGELFF
TRBJ2-7 | TRBD2 | - | TRBV18 | TGTGCCAGCTCGGGAGGGACGGGTGACGAGCAGTACTTC | CASSGGTGDEQYF
TRBJ2-6 | TRBD2 | - | TRBV9 | TGTGCCAGCAGCGTAAGAATCGGGGCTAGCGGGAGCTCTGGGGCCAACGTCCTGACTTTC | CASSVRIGASGSSGANVLTF
TRBJ1-1 | - | - | TRBV18 | TGTGCCAGCTCACCACCGAGTTTACCTGGGAGTCCTTTCTTT | CASSPPSLPGSPFF
TRBJ2-1 | - | - | TRBV6-5 | TGTGCCAGCAGTTCTCGGACAGTAGGCAATGAGCAGTTCTTC | CASSSRTVGNEQFF
TRBJ1-5 | - | - | TRBV2 | TGTGCCAGCGGGGGCTTTAGCAATCAGCCCCAGCATTTT | CASGGFSNQPQHF
TRBJ2-1 | TRBD2 | - | TRBV11-2 | TGTGCCAGCAGCCCGCGACTAGCGGGAGTCTACAATGAGCAGTTCTTC | CASSPRLAGVYNEQFF
TRBJ2-3 | - | - | TRBV5-1 | TGCGCCAGCAGCTTGGAAGGTCCCGGTAGGCGGAGCACAGATACGCAGTATTTT | CASSLEGPGRRSTDTQYF
TRBJ1-3 | TRBD1 | - | TRBV7-9 | TGTGCCAGCAGCTTACAGGGGGCTGGAAACACCATATATTTT | CASSLQGAGNTIYF
TRBJ2-5 | - | - | TRBV7-2 | TGTGCCAGCAGTGAGCCGGGCAGAGGGGAGACCCAGTACTTC | CASSEPGRGETQYF
TRBJ1-3 | - | once | TRBV7-9 | TGTGCCAGCAGCTTAGAGGAGTCCGGAAACACCATATATTTT | CASSLEESGNTIYF
TRBJ1-2 | - | - | TRBV5-4 | TGTGCCAGCAGCTACGGTGGGGGGTTGGATGGCTACACCTTC | CASSYGGGLDGYTF
TRBJ2-2 | - | - | TRBV9 | TGTGCCAGCAGCGCCCTAGCAGGGAACACCGGGGAGCTGTTTTTT | CASSALAGNTGELFF
TRBJ2-5 | - | - | TRBV29-1 | TGCAGCGTTGAAGGGCGGGGTTGGGGTTTCCAAGAGACCCAGTACTTC | CSVEGRGWGFQETQYF
TRBJ1-1 | TRBD1 | - | TRBV19 | TGTGCCAGTAGTCATGACAGGGAGGCGAACACTGAAGCTTTCTTT | CASSHDREANTEAFF
TRBJ1-2 | - | - | TRBV7-9 | TGTGCCAGCAGCTTAGTGGCCGAGGACTATGGCTACACCTTC | CASSLVAEDYGYTF
TRBJ1-3 | - | - | TRBV9 | TGTGCCAGCAGCGCCCCAGGGCAGTGGGGAAACACCATATATTTT | CASSAPGQWGNTIYF
TRBJ2-3 | - | few | TRBV11-2 | TGTGCCAGCAGCTTGGGACTCCTGGATACGCAGTATTTT | CASSLGLLDTQYF
TRBJ2-1 | TRBD2 | - | TRBV5-4 | TGTGCCAGCAGGGGACTAGCGGGGGGCAACAATGAGCAGTTCTTC | CASRGLAGGNNEQFF
TRBJ2-3 | - | - | TRBV11-2 | TGTGCCAGCAGCTTACAGGTCGCAGATACGCAGTATTTT | CASSLQVADTQYF
TRBJ2-7 | - | - | TRBV6-5 | TGTGCCAGCAGTTTGAACTCCGGCGGAACCTACGAGCAGTACTTC | CASSLNSGGTYEQYF